This T cell receptor (beta chain) was identified during a study of glioma-infiltrating T cells. The iRepertoire nested amplicon-rescue multiplex PCR amplified TCR alpha and beta CDR3s from RNA. TCRdb processed the multiplex PCR reads anew with MiXCR; each CDR3 protein has one entry. The sample consists of some 16,000 distinct CDR3 sequences, roughly 60% of them appearing once. Germline loops: CDR1 MNHEY, CDR2 SVGEGT. The CDR3 extends over 18 amino acids. Trimming took 2 bases from V and 12 from J, leaving 29 bases between them. The specimen sequenced was glioma tissue, nonneoplastic brain tissue, or PBMCs (not recorded which). The chain uses TRBV6-2 or TRBV6-3 and TRBJ2-1; tentatively, D is TRBD1 or TRBD2 (5 bases each). The TCR comes from a human donor with low-grade glioma or glioblastoma, undergoing nonglioma brain surgery, or in good health (not recorded which). In DNA form, the CDR3 reads TGTGCCAGCAGTTACGTATTGAGGAAAGCGGACAATTATCGAAGGCAGTTCTTC. Its translation: CASSYVLRKADNYRRQFF.